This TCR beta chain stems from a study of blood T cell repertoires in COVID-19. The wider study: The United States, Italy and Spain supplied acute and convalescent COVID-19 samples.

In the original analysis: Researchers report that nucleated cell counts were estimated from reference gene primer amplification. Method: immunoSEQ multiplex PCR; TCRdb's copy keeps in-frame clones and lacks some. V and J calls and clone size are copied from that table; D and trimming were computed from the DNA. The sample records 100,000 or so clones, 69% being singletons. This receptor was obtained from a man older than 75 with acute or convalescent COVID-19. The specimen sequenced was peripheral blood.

The DNA of the CDR3 is TGTGCCAGCAGCGAAAGGGGGAACACTGAAGCTTTCTTT. This sequence encodes CASSERGNTEAFF. The chain carries TRBV9 and TRBJ1-1, with a possible D match to TRBD1 (5 bases). The CDR3 loop spans 13 amino acids. Germline CDR1 SGDLS, CDR2 YYNGEE. Trimming removed 3 bases from V and 1 base from J, with 7 bases in between. Together with reference TRBV9 and TRBJ1-1, the CDR3 gives the full variable domain: DSGVTQTPKHLITATGQRVTLRCSPRSGDLSVYWYQQSLDQGLQFLIQYYNGEERAKGNILERFSAQQFPDLHSELNLSSLELGDSALYFCASSERGNTEAFFGQGTRLTVV.